This T cell receptor beta chain was sequenced for a study of cytomegalovirus exposure and HLA in healthy donors. This clone occurred a few times. Its cognate antigen is unknown. The PCR contained 60 Vbeta and 13 Jbeta primers. This table comes from immunoSEQ multiplex PCR, and its TCRdb copy is limited to in-frame clones, with some not included. Of about 140,000 clones listed, roughly two thirds are singletons. General observations from the study: Indistinguishability led to the exclusion of some V segments, TRBV6-2 and TRBV6-3 included. A later analysis linked a missense variant in DCLRE1C to the trimming of TCR beta V and J genes. Cytomegalovirus association was listed for 164 TCR beta chains.

V was pared by 0 bases and J by 4 bases, with 9 bases of the junction left unmatched. Per germline, CDR1 MGHRA and CDR2 YSYEKL. CDR3 length: 17 residues. The TCR sequence derives from a human donor in good health. Specimen: PBMCs. This sequence joins TRBV4-1 and TRBJ1-3; 7 bases match TRBD1. CDR3 sequence reads: CASSQDWLGGEGNTIYF. The CDR3 DNA reads as TGCGCCAGCAGCCAAGATTGGTTAGGGGGCGAAGGAAACACCATATATTTT.